The 10 T cell receptor beta chains below were found in one sample sequenced in a study of molecular identifiers for immune sequencing clone quantification. TCRdb analysed the PCR reads with MiXCR anew, one entry per CDR3 protein. The data contain about half a million distinct CDR3 sequences, about a fifth of them singletons. Sequencing was done on a sample of naive CD8+ T cells from blood, with Jurkat cell RNA spiked in. Subset meaning: FACS-sorted CD8+CD4-CCR7+CD45RA+ naive T cells. All receptors derive from a human donor in good health. Some libraries in this study had Jurkat cell RNA spiked in.

In this sample, this clonotype turned up a few times. The rearrangement links TRBV20-1 to TRBJ2-3, with TRBD2 identical over 7 bases. V gave up 4 bases and J gave up 2 bases; unmatched junction bases: 15. This CDR3 contains 17 residues. Germline V gene sequence: CDR1 DFQATT, CDR2 SNEGSKA (reference sequence). CDR3 amino acids: CSAIVYLREYLTDTQYF. The CDR3 DNA reads TGCAGTGCTATTGTATATTTGCGGGAGTACCTCACAGATACGCAGTATTTT.

The V and J genes are TRBV18 and TRBJ1-5; D might be TRBD1 (6 bases). CDR1 is KGHSH and CDR2 is LQKENI in the germline V gene. This CDR3 has 14 amino acids. V lost 2 bases to trimming and J lost 12 bases, with 17 bases between them. CDR3 protein: CASSPSSGRGLQHF. The CDR3 DNA reads TGTGCCAGCTCACCATCATCTGGCAGGGGCCTCCAGCATTTT. Full variable domain (rest looked up from reference TRBV18 and TRBJ1-5): NAGVMQNPRHLVRRRGQEARLRCSPMKGHSHVYWYRQLPEEGLKFMVYLQKENIIDESGMPKERFSAEFPKEGPSILRIQQVVRGDSAAYFCASSPSSGRGLQHFGDGTRLSIL.

This clonotype was counted many times. V gene TRBV7-2 combines with J gene TRBJ2-7; D is ambiguous. Germline lookup yields CDR1 SGHTA and CDR2 FQGNSA. Trimming stripped 5 bases from V and 2 bases from J, with 13 bases between. The CDR3 is 14 residues long. The CDR3 DNA reads TGTGCCAGCAGCCCCCGGACGGAGCCCTACGAGCAGTACTTC. Protein: CASSPRTEPYEQYF.

This clonotype was seen at least ten times. V and J are TRBV7-6 and TRBJ2-5; 7 bases fit TRBD2. V dropped 5 bases and J dropped 4; count of bases not matched to a gene: 7. The germline V gene has CDR1 SGHVS and CDR2 FNYEAQ. The CDR3 loop spans 14 amino acids. The CDR3 bases are TGTGCCAGCAGCCCCGGGACTAATCTAGAGACCCAGTACTTC. Translation gives CASSPGTNLETQYF.

V gene TRBV14 combines with J gene TRBJ1-2, with TRBD1 as a possible D gene (5 bases). This CDR3 has 16 amino acids. The V end lost 0 bases, the J end lost 6 bases, and 17 bases lay between the germline ends. Germline V gives CDR1 SGHDN, CDR2 FVKESK. The CDR3 here is CASSQDLRGMVDGYTF. CDR3 nucleotides: TGTGCCAGCAGCCAAGATTTAAGGGGAATGGTAGATGGCTACACCTTC.

This clonotype has only a few counts. The V and J genes are TRBV20-1 and TRBJ2-7; no reliable D call. Trimming shortened V by 5 bases and J by 0 bases, and 11 bases separated the two germline ends. This CDR3 is built from 13 residues. CDR1 and CDR2 from the germline V gene are DFQATT and SNEGSKA (reference sequence). DNA of the CDR3: TGCAGTGCTTCCCAGGTATCCTCCTACGAGCAGTACTTC. Translation gives CSASQVSSYEQYF.

This clonotype was counted ten times or more. The chain combines TRBV5-1 with TRBJ2-1, with 8 bases that match TRBD2. From germline, CDR1 is SGHRS and CDR2 YFSETQ. This CDR3 has 16 residues. Trimming removed 3 bases from V and 3 bases from J; junction bases left unmatched: 8. The DNA of the CDR3 is TGCGCCAGCAGCTCGATGGCGGGGGGTTACTACAATGAGCAGTTCTTC. Protein product: CASSSMAGGYYNEQFF. Combining the CDR3 with reference TRBV5-1 and TRBJ2-1 gives the whole variable domain KAGVTQTPRYLIKTRGQQVTLSCSPISGHRSVSWYQQTPGQGLQFLFEYFSETQRNKGNFPGRFSGRQFSNSRSEMNVSTLELGDSALYLCASSSMAGGYYNEQFFGPGTRLTVL.

This clonotype was counted between two and nine times. The gene calls are TRBV6-5 and TRBJ2-7, with a weak D call TRBD2 (7 bases). The CDR3 spans 16 residues. Per germline, CDR1 MNHEY and CDR2 SVGAGI. The V and J ends lost 7 bases and 2 bases respectively, with 21 bases between them. The DNA for the CDR3 is TGTGCCAGCACCCTGGTTGCGGGGGCCAGTACCTACGAGCAGTACTTC. It translates to CASTLVAGASTYEQYF.

This clonotype was counted only a few times. V usage is TRBV27 and J usage is TRBJ2-3, with 8 bases identical to TRBD2. Germline trimming cut 1 base from V and 6 bases from J; bases unmatched to any gene: 6. Germline V gives CDR1 MNHEY, CDR2 SMNVEV (reference sequence). This CDR3 is built from 15 residues. CDR3 nucleotide sequence: TGTGCCAGCAGTTTATTTAGCGGGGAGGTGGATACGCAGTATTTT. It translates to CASSLFSGEVDTQYF.

The chain joins TRBV30 to TRBJ1-1; D is unclear. V was clipped by 3 bases and J by 7 bases, with 15 bases between them. The CDR3 runs to 13 residues. Germline CDR1 and CDR2: GTSNPN and SVGIG (reference sequence). The CDR3 here is CAWRLGPGFEAFF. CDR3 sequence (DNA): TGTGCCTGGAGGCTCGGACCCGGCTTTGAAGCTTTCTTT.